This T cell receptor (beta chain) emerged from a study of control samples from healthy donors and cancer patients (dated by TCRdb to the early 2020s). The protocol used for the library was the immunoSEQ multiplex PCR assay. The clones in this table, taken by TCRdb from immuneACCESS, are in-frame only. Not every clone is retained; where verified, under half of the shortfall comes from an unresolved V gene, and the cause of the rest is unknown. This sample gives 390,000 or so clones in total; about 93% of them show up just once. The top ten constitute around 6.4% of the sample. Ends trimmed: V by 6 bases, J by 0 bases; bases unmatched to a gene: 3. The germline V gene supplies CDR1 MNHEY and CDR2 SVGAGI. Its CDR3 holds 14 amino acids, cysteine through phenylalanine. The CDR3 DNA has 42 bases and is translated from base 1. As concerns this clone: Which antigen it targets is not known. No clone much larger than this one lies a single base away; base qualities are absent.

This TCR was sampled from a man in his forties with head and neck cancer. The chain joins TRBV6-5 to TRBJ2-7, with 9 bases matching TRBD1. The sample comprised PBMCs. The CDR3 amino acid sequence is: CASRTGQGSYEQYF. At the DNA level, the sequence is TGTGCCAGCAGGACGGGACAGGGCTCCTACGAGCAGTACTTC.